Each of the 17 T cell receptor beta chains below was sequenced from the same sample in a study of identical twins. TCRdb reprocessed the 5' RACE reads with MiXCR, giving one entry per CDR3 protein. The sample yields 1.5 million to 2 million distinct CDR3 sequences, around a third seen once. The sequencing sample was made of cord blood. The source of these receptors is a newborn girl in good health.

This clonotype has more than one count but fewer than ten. This chain connects TRBV7-6 to TRBJ1-4, with 7 nucleotides matching TRBD1. The germline CDR1 and CDR2 sequences are SGHVS and FNYEAQ. The J segment lost 3 bases and the V segment lost 5 bases, leaving 6 bases of the junction unmatched. This CDR3 is built from 15 residues. The CDR3 DNA reads as TGTGCCAGCAGCCCCCAGGGGGGGTCTAATGAAAAACTGTTTTTT. Translating it yields CASSPQGGSNEKLFF.

V and J are TRBV20-1 and TRBJ1-5; tentative D call: TRBD1 (6 bases). The germline V gene has CDR1 DFQATT and CDR2 SNEGSKA (reference sequence). CDR3 length: 16 residues. Trimming left V 3 bases short and J 0 bases short, with 15 bases between. The CDR3 reads CSASTGSGHSNQPQHF. The CDR3 DNA is TGCAGTGCTAGCACAGGGAGCGGACATAGCAATCAGCCCCAGCATTTT.

This clonotype was found a few times. This rearrangement joins TRBV24-1 to TRBJ2-3; D not certain. Trimming took 6 bases from V and 3 from J, leaving 3 bases between them. The CDR3 is 11 residues long. Germline CDR1 and CDR2: KGHDR and SFDVKD. CDR3 DNA: TGTGCCACCAGTCATACAGATACGCAGTATTTT. This gives the protein CATSHTDTQYF.

The chain recombines TRBV15 with TRBJ1-2; weak D call: TRBD1 (6 bases). Trimming pared 1 base from V and 8 bases from J, leaving 11 bases between. Germline CDR1 is LNHNV and CDR2 is YYDKDF (reference sequence). CDR3 length equals 13 residues. DNA of the CDR3: TGTGCCACCAGCAGAGCTACAGGGTTGGGCTACACCTTC. The encoded protein is CATSRATGLGYTF.

The DNA of the CDR3 is TGCGCCAGCAGCCATACTATGAAGCGACTAGGCCCTCCAACAGATACGCAGTATTTT. This translates into CASSHTMKRLGPPTDTQYF. The chain employs TRBV4-1 and TRBJ2-3; D is perhaps TRBD2 (6 bases). The V gene lost 3 bases and the J gene lost 3 bases, with 25 bases spanning the gap. Per the germline V gene, CDR1 is MGHRA and CDR2 is YSYEKL. CDR3 length equals 19 residues.

J is TRBJ2-1 and V is TRBV3-1, with D possibly matching TRBD2 (6 bases). The J call is uncertain, as TRBJ2-7 better fits the DNA end. The CDR3 totals 13 residues. CDR1 is LGHDT, CDR2 YNNKEL, per germline (reference sequence). In nucleotides, the CDR3 is TGTGCCAGCAGCCACGGGGGTCTCAATGAGCAGTACTTC. Amino acid sequence: CASSHGGLNEQYF.

This clonotype was counted between two and nine times. The chain recombines TRBV7-9 with TRBJ1-1; no clear D gene. CDR1 is SEHNR, CDR2 FQNEAQ, per germline (reference sequence). This CDR3 region has 18 residues. V lost 2 bases, J lost 1 base, and 20 bases lay in between. The CDR3 loop reads CASSLFMQVRGTNTEAFF. The CDR3 DNA sequence: TGTGCCAGCAGCTTATTTATGCAGGTGAGAGGTACGAACACTGAAGCTTTCTTT.

The rearrangement joins TRBV19 to TRBJ1-2; D unclear. In germline, CDR1 is LNHDA, CDR2 SQIVND (reference sequence). V shed 7 bases and J shed 8 bases, with 14 bases lying between them. The CDR3 is 12 amino acids. CDR3 nucleotides: TGTGCCAGTACCGCTGGACCGGGAGGCTACACCTTC. Translation gives CASTAGPGGYTF.

In the case of this clonotype: A read error may account for a junction end that differs from germline. The chain couples TRBV13 to TRBJ2-7; no firm D call. Germline values: CDR1 PRHDT, CDR2 FYEKMQ (reference sequence). CDR3 length: 13 residues. CDR3 residues: CTSSLAMAYEQYF. CDR3 sequence (DNA): TGTACCAGCAGCTTAGCCATGGCCTACGAGCAGTACTTC.

This clonotype showed up many times. One end of the junction fails to match germline, which may point to a read error. The rearrangement joins TRBV5-1 to TRBJ2-7; the D is unclear. The CDR3 is 13 residues long. In germline, CDR1 is SGHRS, CDR2 YFSETQ. The CDR3 sequence is CASSLVPSYEQYF. For the CDR3, the DNA is TGTGCCAGCAGCTTAGTCCCTTCCTACGAGCAGTACTTC.

The chain is built from TRBV25-1 and TRBJ2-5; TRBD2 matches 12 bases. The germline V gene has CDR1 MGHDK and CDR2 SYGVNS. V dropped 5 bases and J dropped 1; count of bases not matched to a gene: 5. The CDR3 is 16 residues long. CDR3 residues: CASSPQTSGSQETQYF. CDR3 bases: TGTGCCAGCAGTCCGCAGACTAGCGGGAGCCAAGAGACCCAGTACTTC.

This clonotype turned up a few times. V and J are TRBV6-1 and TRBJ1-1, with 8 bases identical to TRBD1. Unmatched junction bases numbered 6, after V lost 0 bases and J lost 6 bases. Germline assignment: CDR1 MNHNS and CDR2 SASEGT. CDR3 length: 15 residues. The CDR3 loop reads CASSEASGGAAEAFF. CDR3 bases: TGTGCCAGCAGTGAAGCCTCAGGGGGCGCGGCTGAAGCTTTCTTT.

A remark on this clonotype: Since a much larger clone is just one base distant, this may be a read error. For the CDR3, the DNA is TGTGCCAGCAGTGAGGACAGGGACACTGTAGCTTTCTTT. As protein: CASSEDRDTVAFF. The chain uses TRBV6-1 and TRBJ1-1, with 8 bases matching TRBD1. This CDR3 comprises 13 residues. The germline CDR1 and CDR2 sequences are MNHNS and SASEGT.

This sequence joins TRBV21-1 and TRBJ1-5; whether TRBD1, the table's D call, matches the DNA was not checked. TRBV21-1 is recorded as a pseudogene. The CDR3 loop spans 14 amino acids. The CDR3 DNA reads TGTGCCAGCAGCAAACAGGGCGGGGATCAGCCCCAGCATTTT. Its protein is CASSKQGGDQPQHF.

The CDR3 is CASSYISGGATDTQYF. As DNA, the CDR3 is TGTGCCAGCAGTTACATTAGCGGGGGGGCGACAGATACGCAGTATTTT. The genes are TRBV6-5 and TRBJ2-3; 11 bases agree with TRBD2. Trimming at V came to 2 bases and at J to 3 bases, leaving 4 bases not matched to a gene. The CDR3 has 16 amino acids. Germline V lookup: CDR1 MNHEY, CDR2 SVGAGI.

The chain carries TRBV30 and TRBJ1-4; no firm D call. Germline-derived CDR1 and CDR2 are GTSNPN and SVGIG (reference sequence). V shed 2 bases and J shed 8 bases, with 9 bases lying between them. This CDR3 has 12 residues. This CDR3 reads CAWSIALEKLFF. In DNA, the CDR3 is TGTGCCTGGAGTATTGCTCTAGAAAAACTGTTTTTT.

This clonotype showed up just a few times. As DNA, the CDR3 is TGTGCCACCAGTGGACCTGGGGTAGGGAAGGAGACCCAGTACTTC. Protein sequence: CATSGPGVGKETQYF. The chain has TRBV24-1 and TRBJ2-7; D unresolved. The J call may be in error: the DNA end matches TRBJ2-5 better. This CDR3 has 15 residues. Per the germline V gene, CDR1 is KGHDR and CDR2 is SFDVKD.